These 14 T cell receptor beta chains were all obtained from the same sample, sequenced in a study of blood T cells in healthy people across ages. The authors ran a second PCR of roughly 6 to 12 cycles using a sample-barcoded 5' primer and a J-beta primer mix. TCRdb processed the 5' RACE reads anew with MiXCR; each CDR3 protein has one entry. The sample carries hundreds of thousands of distinct CDR3 sequences, about 30% recorded once. Sequenced sample: blood. The source is a woman older than 75 in good health.

The V gene is TRBV6-1, the J gene TRBJ1-1, with TRBD1 identical over 7 bases. CDR3 length: 16 residues. In germline, CDR1 is MNHNS, CDR2 SASEGT. V was pared by 2 bases and J by 1 base, with 7 bases of the junction left unmatched. DNA for the CDR3: TGTGCCAGCAGTGAAATCCGGAACAGGGGGAACACTGAAGCTTTCTTT. It encodes CASSEIRNRGNTEAFF.

A note on this clonotype: One junction end disagrees with the germline gene, perhaps due to a read error. This chain uses TRBV28 with TRBJ1-1; 9 bases align to TRBD1. Germline V gives CDR1 MDHEN, CDR2 SYDVKM. CDR3 length: 14 residues. The CDR3, as DNA: TGTGCCAGCAGAGGACAGGGGAGAATCACTGAAGCTTTATTT. Residues: CASRGQGRITEALF.

Notes on this clonotype: A much larger clone differs from this one at a single base, so this may be a read error. This chain joins TRBV28 and TRBJ2-7; 8 positions match TRBD1. This CDR3 is 15 amino acids long. Germline-derived CDR1 and CDR2 are MDHEN and SYDVKM. V dropped 7 bases and J dropped 6; count of bases not matched to a gene: 14. This chain's CDR3 is CASIPVDREWGEQYF. As DNA, the CDR3 is TGTGCCAGCATCCCTGTGGACAGGGAATGGGGCGAGCAGTACTTC.

The sample holds many counts of this clonotype. This chain connects TRBV11-2 to TRBJ2-7, with TRBD2 matching over 12 bases. With 1 base clipped from V and 4 bases from J, the junction kept 5 bases outside the gene matches. CDR1 is SGHAT and CDR2 is FQNNGV in the germline V gene. The CDR3 contains 16 residues. The CDR3 DNA reads as TGTGCCAGCAGCTTAGGCCGGACTAGCGGGGCTTACGAGCAGTACTTC. This sequence encodes CASSLGRTSGAYEQYF.

To note about this clonotype: As the CDR3 is not closed by the conserved phenylalanine or tryptophan, this likely results from a read error. V and J are TRBV6-2 or TRBV6-3 and TRBJ2-1; D remains unclear. Germline CDR1 is MNHEY and CDR2 is SVGEGT. V shed 5 bases and J shed 4 bases, with 15 bases lying between them. CDR3 length equals 15 residues. The CDR3 DNA sequence: TGTGCCAGCAGTACACCCACTATAAATTACAATGAGCAGTTCGTT. Its protein is CASSTPTINYNEQFV.

Ten or more counts support this clonotype. The chain joins TRBV20-1 to TRBJ2-3; the match to TRBD2 covers 8 bases. The CDR3 runs to 14 residues. Trimming took 6 bases from V and 4 from J; bases not matched to a gene: 9. Germline V gene data show CDR1 as DFQATT and CDR2 as SNEGSKA (reference sequence). CDR3 in amino acids: CSANGRGGADTQYF. In DNA form, the CDR3 reads TGCAGTGCCAACGGTCGGGGGGGGGCAGATACGCAGTATTTT.

This clonotype came up many times. The chain couples TRBV11-2 to TRBJ2-1; D might be TRBD1 or TRBD2, each matching 5 bases. CDR3 length: 13 residues. Germline V gene data show CDR1 as SGHAT and CDR2 as FQNNGV. Trimming cost V 0 bases and J 15 bases, with 15 bases left between them. CDR3: CASSLDYQGSGFF. The CDR3 bases are TGTGCCAGCAGCTTAGATTACCAGGGCAGCGGGTTCTTC.

This clonotype has only a few counts. Just one base apart from a much larger clone, this may be a read error. The chain carries TRBV20-1 and TRBJ2-3; D unclear. CDR1 is DFQATT, CDR2 SNEGSKA, per germline (reference sequence). The CDR3 totals 15 residues. CDR3 in DNA: TGCAGTGCTGGAGAGCCGCAGGCGGGCACAGATACGCAGTATTTT. This encodes CSAGEPQAGTDTQYF.

In this sample, this clonotype turned up a few times. The V call is TRBV10-3, the J call TRBJ2-2; D is perhaps TRBD1 (5 bases). The CDR3 runs 15 residues. V was cut by 7 bases and J by 6 bases, with 18 bases left in between. Germline V lookup: CDR1 ENHRY, CDR2 SYGVKD. CDR3 residues: CAIKSGREEAGELFF. The CDR3 DNA sequence: TGTGCCATCAAGTCGGGCAGGGAAGAGGCCGGGGAGCTGTTTTTT.

The genes are TRBV3-1 and TRBJ2-1, with TRBD1 identical over 7 bases. CDR1 is LGHDT, CDR2 YNNKEL, per germline (reference sequence). CDR3 length: 14 amino acids. Trimming took 4 bases from V and 9 from J; bases not matched to a gene: 9. CDR3 in amino acids: CASSRDGDRIEQFF. The DNA for the CDR3 is TGTGCCAGCAGCCGGGATGGGGACAGAATTGAGCAGTTCTTC.

The CDR3 sequence: CASRMGREAFF. DNA of the CDR3: TGTGCCAGCAGGATGGGACGGGAAGCTTTCTTT. V is TRBV6-5 and J is TRBJ1-1, with D possibly matching TRBD1 (5 bases). The CDR3 totals 11 residues. In germline, CDR1 is MNHEY, CDR2 SVGAGI. Trimming took off 6 bases at V and 8 bases at J, with 10 bases between the two ends.

This clonotype was found many times. As DNA, the CDR3 is TGTGCCAGCAGCTTAGGCAGGGGGTACCAAGAGACCCAGTACTTC. Amino acids: CASSLGRGYQETQYF. This sequence joins TRBV7-9 and TRBJ2-5, with TRBD1 matching over 7 bases. V lost 1 base to trimming and J lost 0 bases; unmatched junction nucleotides: 2. The CDR3 totals 15 residues. Germline values: CDR1 SEHNR, CDR2 FQNEAQ (reference sequence).

V usage is TRBV20-1 and J usage is TRBJ1-4; 9 bases agree with TRBD1. The V segment lost 4 bases and the J segment 1 base; nucleotides outside the gene matches: 13. CDR1 DFQATT and CDR2 SNEGSKA come from the germline V gene (reference sequence). This CDR3 is 18 amino acids long. CDR3 residues: CSAIIGQGFSETNEKLFF. CDR3 DNA sequence: TGCAGTGCTATAATTGGACAGGGGTTTTCGGAAACTAATGAAAAACTGTTTTTT.

This clonotype was seen many times. The chain links TRBV6-5 to TRBJ2-1, with 14 bases identical to TRBD2. This CDR3 comprises 14 residues. The V gene end was trimmed by 6 bases and the J gene end by 15 bases; junction bases not matched to a gene: 10. Germline loops: CDR1 MNHEY, CDR2 SVGAGI. The CDR3 is CASRSGTSGGTWFF. The CDR3 DNA sequence: TGTGCCAGCAGATCCGGGACTAGCGGGGGAACGTGGTTCTTC.